This T cell receptor (beta chain) was captured in a study of T cell responses to AZD1222 COVID-19 vaccine. Study-wide findings and caveats: Clonal diversity was possibly underestimated, and white British individuals and females predominated among donors.

Trimming removed 1 base from V and 5 bases from J, with 18 bases in between. This CDR3 region has 16 residues. The germline CDR1 and CDR2 sequences are LNHNV and YYDKDF (reference sequence). The data were produced by immunoSEQ multiplex PCR, yet TCRdb's version contains in-frame clones alone and is incomplete. The table has around 150,000 clones, less than 95% seen once; the top ten hold around 1.3%. Remarks on this clone: Its antigen is not known.

This specimen consisted of peripheral blood, obtained on day 0 of AZD1222 vaccination. The source is an adult in good health. The chain combines TRBV15 with TRBJ2-7, with D tentatively TRBD1 (6 bases). CDR3 region: CATSRVRTGFLDEQYF. Here the CDR3 DNA reads TGTGCCACCAGCAGAGTCCGAACAGGGTTCCTTGACGAGCAGTACTTC.